This T cell receptor (beta chain) was recorded in a study of T cell changes during pregnancy in multiple sclerosis. Germline V gene data show CDR1 as SGHAT and CDR2 as FQNNGV. The CDR3 length is 15 residues. Generated by immunoSEQ multiplex PCR, the TCRdb table keeps only in-frame clones and is missing some. This table holds 25,000 to 35,000 clones, roughly 86% found once. On this clone itself: Its ends do not fully match the called genes, so a read error is possible.

Sample: CD8+ T cells from peripheral blood mononuclear cells, taken in the second trimester of pregnancy. This clonotype was sampled from a female donor with multiple sclerosis, enrolled in a pregnancy study. The chain combines TRBV11-2 with TRBJ2-5; the match to TRBD2 covers 9 bases. In DNA, the CDR3 is TGTGCCAGCAGCTTAGGGGCGGGGGGGGAAGAGATCCAGTACTTC. Encoded protein: CASSLGAGGEEIQYF.